This T cell receptor beta chain is from a study of identical twins. The study, taken as a whole, reports: For out-of-frame beta sequences, excess twin sharing was weaker. Cord blood beta clonotypes that were abundant carried fewer insertions, and memory repertoires showed no such trend.

The cDNA had a unique molecular identifier and a template-switch universal primer site. TCRdb re-derived calls from the 5' RACE reads in MiXCR, one entry per CDR3 protein. The table shows roughly 350,000 distinct CDR3 sequences, with 7% to 9.5% occurring only once. The V end lost 10 bases, the J end lost 7 bases, and 35 bases lay between the germline ends. Germline V gene lookup returns CDR1 MGHRA and CDR2 YSYEKL. This CDR3 is 19 amino acids long. Remarks on this clonotype: What it binds is unknown.

The sequencing input was naive T cells sorted from blood. The source of this sequence is a woman between 50 and 59 years old in good health. V and J are TRBV4-1 and TRBJ2-1; D gene unclear. As DNA, the CDR3 is TGCGCCACCTGCCCCCGCGACGGCCCCTTAGAAAAAGTCGGGAATGAGCAGTTCTTC. The encoded protein is CATCPRDGPLEKVGNEQFF.